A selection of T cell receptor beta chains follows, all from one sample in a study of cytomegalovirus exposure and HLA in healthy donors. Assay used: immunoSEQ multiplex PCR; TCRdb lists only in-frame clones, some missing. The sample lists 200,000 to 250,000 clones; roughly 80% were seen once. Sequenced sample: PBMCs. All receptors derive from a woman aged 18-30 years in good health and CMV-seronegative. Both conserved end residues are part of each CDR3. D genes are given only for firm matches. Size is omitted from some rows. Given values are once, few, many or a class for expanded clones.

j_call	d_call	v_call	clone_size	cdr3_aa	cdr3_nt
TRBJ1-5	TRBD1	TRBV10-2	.	CASSSGGFQPQHF	TGCGCCAGCAGCTCAGGGGGCTTTCAGCCCCAGCATTTT
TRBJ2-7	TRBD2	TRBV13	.	CASSLGTSGMTYEQYF	TGTGCCAGCAGCCTGGGGACTAGCGGGATGACCTACGAGCAGTACTTC
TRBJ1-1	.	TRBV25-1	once	CASSEWFGEAFF	TGTGCCAGCAGTGAATGGTTCGGCGAAGCTTTCTTT
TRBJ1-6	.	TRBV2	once	CASQYQGIRSPLHF	TGTGCCAGCCAATACCAGGGAATTAGATCACCCCTCCACTTT
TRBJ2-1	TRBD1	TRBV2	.	CASSKGQGLSLDEQFF	TGTGCCAGCAGCAAGGGACAGGGTCTTTCACTTGATGAGCAGTTCTTC
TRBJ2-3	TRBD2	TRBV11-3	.	CASSPSGGVTDTQYF	TGTGCCAGCAGCCCTAGCGGGGGGGTCACAGATACGCAGTATTTT
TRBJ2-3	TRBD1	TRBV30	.	CAWREQGQDYTDTQYF	TGTGCCTGGAGAGAACAGGGGCAAGACTATACAGATACGCAGTATTTT
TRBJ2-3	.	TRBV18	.	CATKEGISTDTQYF	TGTGCCACCAAGGAGGGAATTAGCACAGATACGCAGTATTTT
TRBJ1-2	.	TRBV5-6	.	CASSLRQGLGYTF	TGTGCCAGCAGCTTGCGGCAGGGATTGGGCTACACCTTC
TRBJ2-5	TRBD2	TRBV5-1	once	CASSGGLAGETQYF	TGCGCCAGCAGCGGGGGACTAGCGGGAGAGACCCAGTACTTC
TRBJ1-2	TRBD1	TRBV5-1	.	CASSWGQGAGYGYTF	TGCGCCAGCAGCTGGGGACAGGGAGCTGGCTATGGCTACACCTTC
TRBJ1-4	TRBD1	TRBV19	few	CASRLQGVNEKLFF	TGTGCCAGTCGCCTACAGGGGGTTAATGAAAAACTGTTTTTT